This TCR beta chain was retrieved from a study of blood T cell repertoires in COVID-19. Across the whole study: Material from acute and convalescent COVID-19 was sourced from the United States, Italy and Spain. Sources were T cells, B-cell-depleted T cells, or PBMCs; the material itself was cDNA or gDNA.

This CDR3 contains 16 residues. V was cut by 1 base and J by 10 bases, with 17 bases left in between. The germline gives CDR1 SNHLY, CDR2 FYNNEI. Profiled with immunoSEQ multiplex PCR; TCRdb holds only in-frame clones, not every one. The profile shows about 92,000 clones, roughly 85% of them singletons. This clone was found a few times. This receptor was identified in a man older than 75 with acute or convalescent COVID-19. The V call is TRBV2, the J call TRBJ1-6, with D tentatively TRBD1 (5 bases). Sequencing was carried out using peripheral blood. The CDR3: CASSEGRGFGLSPLHF. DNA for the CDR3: TGTGCCAGCAGTGAAGGGAGGGGATTCGGGTTATCACCCCTCCACTTT.